These T cell receptor beta chains were read from a single sample in a study of cytomegalovirus exposure and HLA in healthy donors. Clones were sequenced by immunoSEQ multiplex PCR, and TCRdb holds only the in-frame ones, with some missing. The sample has 100,000 to 150,000 clones, 70% to 85% seen once. Input material: PBMCs. Every receptor here comes from a woman aged 55-70 years in good health and CMV-seropositive. The CDR3 runs from the conserved cysteine through the conserved F or W. The D gene is left open where the match is weak. Clone size, where shown, is once, few, many, or a class for clones that have expanded.

TRBV7-9,.,.,TRBJ1-1,TGTGCCAGCAGCTTAGACCCGGGACTAACTACCCGAACTGAAGCTTTCTTT,CASSLDPGLTTRTEAFF
TRBV7-3,TRBD1,.,TRBJ2-7,TGTGCCAGCAGCTCTAACCACAGGGGCGAGCAGTACTTC,CASSSNHRGEQYF
TRBV5-1,.,.,TRBJ1-1,TGCGCCAGCAGCTCCACGAGTTCTGGGGGGGACACTGAAGCTTTCTTT,CASSSTSSGGDTEAFF
TRBV6-4,.,.,TRBJ2-5,.,CASSFGPGETQYF
TRBV10-1,.,.,TRBJ2-1,TGCGCCAGCAGCCGAGCGGCGTACAATGAGCAGTTCTTC,CASSRAAYNEQFF
TRBV4-1,.,few,TRBJ2-7,TGCGCCAGCAGCCAAGTACAGGACGGTCCCTACGAGCAGTACTTC,CASSQVQDGPYEQYF
TRBV5-1,.,.,TRBJ2-3,TGCGCCAGCAGCTTAGACAGGATCGCCACAGATACGCAGTATTTT,CASSLDRIATDTQYF
TRBV2,.,.,TRBJ1-1,TGTGCCAGCAACCGGGGTTATCAGAACACTGAAGCTTTCTTT,CASNRGYQNTEAFF
TRBV5-6,.,.,TRBJ2-4,TGTGCCAGCAGCTTGGGGCGGATGAACATTCAGTACTTC,CASSLGRMNIQYF
TRBV15,TRBD1,.,TRBJ1-3,TGTGCCACCAGATCCTGGGGACAGGGGCCGGGAAACACCATATATTTT,CATRSWGQGPGNTIYF
TRBV15,TRBD2,.,TRBJ2-2,TGTGCCACCAGAGCGGGGGGGACCGGGGAGCTGTTTTTT,CATRAGGTGELFF
TRBV7-3,TRBD2,.,TRBJ2-7,TGTGCCAGCAGCTTGGGACTAGCGGGGGCGGGGGAGCAGTACTTC,CASSLGLAGAGEQYF
TRBV6-4,.,.,TRBJ1-1,TGTGCCAGCAGTGACGGCCCCTACGGGGAAAGGTACACTGAAGCTTTCTTT,CASSDGPYGERYTEAFF
TRBV5-5,.,.,TRBJ1-2,TGTGCCAGCAGCTTGGACCCGCGGAGGGGCTACACCTTC,CASSLDPRRGYTF
TRBV19,.,.,TRBJ1-6,TGTGCCAGTAGTATAGGGGGCAGGGTACATTCACCCCTCCACTTT,CASSIGGRVHSPLHF
TRBV5-1,TRBD1,few,TRBJ2-1,TGCGCCAGCAGCCCGGGACAGGGCTACTACAATGAGCAGTTCTTC,CASSPGQGYYNEQFF
TRBV19,.,few,TRBJ1-4,TGTGCCAGCTCGAAGGGGGATAAATGGGAAAAACTGTTTTTT,CASSKGDKWEKLFF
TRBV19,TRBD1,.,TRBJ1-3,TGTGCCAGTAGTGAAGACAGGGATCGAAACACCGTATATTTT,CASSEDRDRNTVYF
TRBV11-3,.,.,TRBJ1-2,TGTGCCAGCAGCTTAGGCAGGGGACCTTATGGCTACACCTTC,CASSLGRGPYGYTF
TRBV5-1,TRBD1,few,TRBJ2-7,TGCGCCAGCAGTCTTACCGGGACAGGGGCCGTAAGCGAGCAGTACTTC,CASSLTGTGAVSEQYF
TRBV4-1,TRBD1,.,TRBJ1-5,TGCGCCAGCAGCATAGGGACAGGGGAGCATCAGCCCCAGCATTTT,CASSIGTGEHQPQHF
TRBV7-2,.,once,TRBJ1-1,TGTGCCAGCAGCTTAGCGAAGAGTGAAGCTTTCTTT,CASSLAKSEAFF
TRBV2,TRBD1,.,TRBJ1-5,TGTGCCAGCAGAACTCGACAGGGAGATCAGCCCCAGCATTTT,CASRTRQGDQPQHF
TRBV10-1,.,.,TRBJ2-2,TGCGCCAGCAGTGTCGGGTTCGGCAAGCTGTTTTTT,CASSVGFGKLFF
TRBV10-1,TRBD1,.,TRBJ2-3,TGCGCCAGCAGCAGGGACAGGGGGTCAGATACGCAGTATTTT,CASSRDRGSDTQYF